What follows are 20 T cell receptor beta chains derived from one specimen sequenced in a study of blood T cell repertoires in COVID-19 (dated by TCRdb to about 2020). The library was built by means of the immunoSEQ multiplex PCR assay. TCRdb took this table from immuneACCESS and kept in-frame rearrangements with V and J called. Such tables lack part of the clones; where checked against another copy, unresolved V genes explain under half of the gap, and the rest is unexplained. Across this sample there are 90,000 to 120,000 clones, with more than 70% seen only once. The biggest ten clones account for about 4.5% of the sample. Sequences were obtained from peripheral blood. The source of these receptors is a man in his 70s with acute or convalescent COVID-19.

This chain uses TRBV19 with TRBJ1-4, with no clear D. Germline-derived CDR1 and CDR2 are LNHDA and SQIVND (reference sequence). Trimming removed 8 bases from V and 6 bases from J, with 13 bases in between. The length of the CDR3 is 13 residues. Here the CDR3 DNA reads TGTGCCAGTGAGGACGGACTCTATGAAAAACTGTTTTTT. Amino acid sequence: CASEDGLYEKLFF.

This sequence joins TRBV5-1 and TRBJ1-6; 7 nucleotides match TRBD1. Unmatched junction bases numbered 15, after V lost 2 bases and J lost 7 bases. Germline-derived CDR1 and CDR2 are SGHRS and YFSETQ. This CDR3 has 18 residues. The CDR3 reads CASSFPAGTVATNSPLHF. DNA of the CDR3: TGCGCCAGCAGCTTCCCGGCCGGGACAGTGGCAACAAATTCACCCCTCCACTTT.

The V and J genes are TRBV5-1 and TRBJ1-5; possible D gene TRBD1, 5 bases. V lost 5 bases, J lost 1 base, and 16 bases lay in between. Germline assignment: CDR1 SGHRS and CDR2 YFSETQ. CDR3 length: 16 amino acids. CDR3 nucleotide sequence: TGCGCCAGCAGGGCAGGGCCGGGGGGGAGCAATCAGCCCCAGCATTTT. This sequence encodes CASRAGPGGSNQPQHF.

This clone appeared once. The V gene is TRBV12-3 or TRBV12-4, the J gene TRBJ1-1, with D perhaps matching TRBD1 (5 bases). V lost 8 bases and J lost 0, with 10 bases in between. The CDR3 loop spans 13 amino acids. The CDR3 protein is CASWEGLNTEAFF. The CDR3 bases are TGTGCCAGCTGGGAGGGGTTGAACACTGAAGCTTTCTTT.

The chain joins TRBV18 to TRBJ1-1; D remains ambiguous. Trimming pared 0 bases from V and 11 bases from J, leaving 16 bases between. Germline V gene data show CDR1 as KGHSH and CDR2 as LQKENI. The CDR3 is made up of 14 amino acids. This chain's CDR3 is CASSPPSAGRTAFF. In DNA form, the CDR3 reads TGTGCCAGCTCACCACCATCGGCGGGGAGGACGGCTTTCTTT.

This clone was seen just once. The chain joins TRBV5-1 to TRBJ2-1, with a weak D call TRBD2 (5 bases). Trimming took off 1 base at V and 0 bases at J, with 8 bases between the two ends. Germline loops: CDR1 SGHRS, CDR2 YFSETQ. The CDR3 is 15 residues long. The CDR3 protein is CASSLPGSSYNEQFF. The CDR3 coding sequence is TGCGCCAGCAGCTTGCCGGGGAGCTCCTACAATGAGCAGTTCTTC. The full variable domain, in which reference TRBV5-1 and TRBJ2-1 provide the parts outside the CDR3, is KAGVTQTPRYLIKTRGQQVTLSCSPISGHRSVSWYQQTPGQGLQFLFEYFSETQRNKGNFPGRFSGRQFSNSRSEMNVSTLELGDSALYLCASSLPGSSYNEQFFGPGTRLTVL.

This rearrangement joins TRBV29-1 to TRBJ1-1; D possibly corresponds to TRBD1 (5 bases). Germline lookup yields CDR1 SQVTM and CDR2 ANQGSEA. V shed 5 bases and J shed 4 bases, with 14 bases lying between them. This CDR3 comprises 13 residues. In DNA form, the CDR3 reads TGCAGCGTTAGGAAAGGGGATATCACTGAAGCTTTCTTT. Its protein is CSVRKGDITEAFF.

This chain joins TRBV5-8 and TRBJ2-7; tentatively, D is TRBD1 (6 bases). The CDR3 spans 15 residues. V was clipped by 1 base and J by 0 bases, with 11 bases between them. Germline V lookup: CDR1 SGHTS, CDR2 YDEGEE. For the CDR3, the DNA is TGTGCCAGCAGCTTGACAGGGCCGAGCTCCTACGAGCAGTACTTC. It specifies CASSLTGPSSYEQYF.

The chain employs TRBV3-1 (or the pseudogene TRBV3-2) and TRBJ1-6; TRBD1 might be the D (5 bases). The CDR3 contains 16 residues. Trimming took off 0 bases at V and 4 bases at J, with 10 bases between the two ends. The germline CDR1 and CDR2 sequences are LGHDT and YNNKEL (reference sequence). As DNA, the CDR3 is TGTGCCAGCAGCCAAGACAAGAGACAGTATAATTCACCCCTCCACTTT. Encoded protein: CASSQDKRQYNSPLHF.

The J gene is TRBJ2-5, the V gene TRBV6-2 or TRBV6-3; 9 nucleotides match TRBD2. Germline V lookup: CDR1 MNHEY, CDR2 SVGEGT. The CDR3 length is 17 residues. The junction had 15 bases not matched to a gene; V was cut back by 0 bases and J by 10 bases. CDR3 sequence: CASSYSIRLAGPRVQYF. For the CDR3, the DNA is TGTGCCAGCAGTTACTCGATTAGGCTAGCGGGGCCCCGAGTCCAGTACTTC.

The J gene is TRBJ2-1, the V gene TRBV4-2; possibly TRBD1 for D (5 bases). The CDR3 contains 14 residues. V dropped 0 bases and J dropped 9 bases, with 12 bases sitting between them. Per the germline V gene, CDR1 is LGHNA and CDR2 is YNFKEQ. The CDR3 DNA is TGTGCCAGCAGCCAAGATTCTGGGCAGGGTGAGCAGTTCTTC. Protein: CASSQDSGQGEQFF.

There are a few counts of this clone. The rearrangement uses TRBV12-3 or TRBV12-4 and TRBJ1-1; D is possibly TRBD1 (6 bases). The V end lost 3 bases, the J end lost 8 bases, and 13 bases lay between the germline ends. This CDR3 spans 13 amino acids. The CDR3 nucleotides read TGTGCCAGCAGTTTGTGGGGGCGATCAGAAGCTTTCTTT. Protein sequence: CASSLWGRSEAFF.

The chain is built from TRBV5-1 and TRBJ1-4; no definite D call. The germline gives CDR1 SGHRS, CDR2 YFSETQ. Deletions cut 0 bases from V and 0 bases from J, with 9 bases between. The CDR3 consists of 16 residues. In DNA, the CDR3 is TGCGCCAGCAGCTTGGTCTTGGCAGCAACTAATGAAAAACTGTTTTTT. Translation gives CASSLVLAATNEKLFF.

The chain joins TRBV3-1 (or the pseudogene TRBV3-2) to TRBJ2-7; 10 bases are a match to TRBD2. Germline V gives CDR1 LGHDT, CDR2 YNNKEL (reference sequence). J gave up 5 bases and V 8 bases, and 12 bases lay outside the gene matches. This CDR3 is built from 15 residues. The CDR3, as DNA: TGTGCCAGCGGCCCTCAGCGGGGGGGATTAAACGAGCAGTACTTC. Amino acid sequence: CASGPQRGGLNEQYF.

The rearrangement joins TRBV19 to TRBJ2-5, with D possibly matching TRBD1 (6 bases). The CDR3 runs to 14 residues. Per the germline V gene, CDR1 is LNHDA and CDR2 is SQIVND (reference sequence). V was shortened by 5 bases and J by 5 bases, with 15 bases between the two germline ends. The DNA of the CDR3 is TGTGCCAGTAGTCTGGGACATTCCGGGGAGACCCAGTACTTC. As protein: CASSLGHSGETQYF.

V and J are TRBV6-4 and TRBJ2-1, with D tentatively TRBD1 (5 bases). CDR1 is MRHNA, CDR2 SNTAGT, per germline. The CDR3 spans 15 residues. V lost 6 bases to trimming and J lost 0 bases, with 12 bases between them. The CDR3 is CASSEQASSYNEQFF. CDR3 nucleotide sequence: TGTGCCAGCAGCGAACAGGCGAGCTCCTACAATGAGCAGTTCTTC.

V is TRBV6-5 and J is TRBJ1-2; a possible D gene is TRBD1 (6 bases). The length of the CDR3 is 14 residues. Deletions cut 6 bases from V and 4 bases from J, with 15 bases between. Germline CDR1 reads MNHEY; CDR2 reads SVGAGI. The CDR3 reads CASRESTGVYGYTF. The CDR3 DNA sequence: TGTGCCAGCAGGGAGTCGACAGGTGTCTATGGCTACACCTTC.

DNA for the CDR3: TGTGCCACCAGCAGGTGGGACAGGGGGATGAACCAGCCCCAGCATTTT. This translates into CATSRWDRGMNQPQHF. This chain links TRBV15 with TRBJ1-5; 11 nucleotides agree with TRBD1. Germline V gives CDR1 LNHNV, CDR2 YYDKDF (reference sequence). The V segment lost 3 bases and the J segment 7 bases; nucleotides outside the gene matches: 8. CDR3 size: 16 residues.

The rearrangement links TRBV7-3 to TRBJ1-6; TRBD1 agrees at 7 bases. Germline-derived CDR1 and CDR2 are SGHTA and FQGTGA. The CDR3 spans 14 residues. Trimming took 4 bases from V and 7 from J; bases not matched to a gene: 4. This chain's CDR3 is CASSSQGENSPLHF. The DNA for the CDR3 is TGTGCCAGCAGCTCCCAGGGGGAGAATTCACCCCTCCACTTT.

The chain recombines TRBV28 with TRBJ2-2; 10 nucleotides agree with TRBD1. CDR1 is MDHEN, CDR2 SYDVKM, per germline. V shed 5 bases, J shed 3 bases, and the junction held 6 bases outside the gene matches. CDR3 length: 16 residues. CDR3 sequence reads: CASSARDRGYTGELFF. The CDR3 nucleotides read TGTGCCAGCAGTGCTCGGGACAGGGGTTACACCGGGGAGCTGTTTTTT. Full variable domain (outside the CDR3, taken from reference TRBV28 and TRBJ2-2): DVKVTQSSRYLVKRTGEKVFLECVQDMDHENMFWYRQDPGLGLRLIYFSYDVKMKEKGDIPEGYSVSREKKERFSLILESASTNQTSMYLCASSARDRGYTGELFFGEGSRLTVL.